The 16 T cell receptor beta chains below come from one sample, sequenced in a study of CD8+ T cells in alopecia areata. In each case, RNA was isolated and then reverse transcribed into cDNA as the sequencing template. Clones were sequenced by immunoSEQ multiplex PCR, and TCRdb holds only the in-frame ones, with some missing. The table shows around 160,000 clones, with about 89% occurring only once. The material was CD8+ T cells sorted from blood, obtained at week 0. These receptors were obtained from a human donor with alopecia areata.

The rearrangement uses TRBV6-1 and TRBJ2-5; D perhaps matches TRBD2 (6 bases). CDR1 MNHNS and CDR2 SASEGT come from the germline V gene. The CDR3 extends over 13 amino acids. The germline V and J ends were trimmed by 8 bases and 4 bases, with 14 bases remaining between them. The CDR3 spells CASVQEGGETQYF. CDR3 DNA sequence: TGTGCCAGCGTCCAGGAGGGTGGAGAGACCCAGTACTTC.

The chain joins TRBV4-1 to TRBJ2-5; D uncertain. V lost 0 bases, J lost 2 bases, and 10 bases lay in between. This CDR3 is 15 amino acids long. Germline CDR1 MGHRA, CDR2 YSYEKL. The CDR3 DNA reads TGCGCCAGCAGCCAAGATCGACTGGGGCAAGAGACCCAGTACTTC. It is translated as CASSQDRLGQETQYF.

The chain combines TRBV27 with TRBJ2-7, with 8 bases fitting TRBD1. V was clipped by 7 bases and J by 6 bases; unmatched bases: 11. Germline-derived CDR1 and CDR2 are MNHEY and SMNVEV (reference sequence). The CDR3 is made up of 14 amino acids. The CDR3 bases are TGTGCCAGCAAGGAGGGACAGGCCCAATCCGAGCAGTACTTC. Its protein is CASKEGQAQSEQYF.

This chain joins TRBV5-4 and TRBJ2-7; 12 bases fit TRBD2. The germline CDR1 and CDR2 sequences are SGHNT and YYREEE (reference sequence). V shed 7 bases, J shed 4 bases, and the junction held 15 bases outside the gene matches. The CDR3 contains 17 residues. The CDR3 sequence is CASGPTGLGTSGYEQYF. In DNA form, the CDR3 reads TGTGCCAGCGGACCCACTGGATTGGGGACTAGCGGGTACGAGCAGTACTTC.

This clone came up a few times. The CDR3 DNA reads TGTGCCAGCTCACCACTAACGTACGCGAACACCGGGGAGCTGTTTTTT. As protein: CASSPLTYANTGELFF. This chain links TRBV18 with TRBJ2-2, with D hard to call. This CDR3 contains 16 residues. CDR1 and CDR2 (germline): KGHSH, LQKENI. V dropped 1 base and J dropped 0 bases, with 9 bases sitting between them.

The chain employs TRBV15 and TRBJ1-2, with D possibly TRBD1 on 6 matching bases. The CDR3 has 15 residues. Per the germline V gene, CDR1 is LNHNV and CDR2 is YYDKDF (reference sequence). Trimming shortened V by 5 bases and J by 0 bases, and 13 bases separated the two germline ends. In DNA form, the CDR3 reads TGTGCCACCAGCGGCGCCGACAGGCCTAACTATGGCTACACCTTC. This codes for CATSGADRPNYGYTF.

Notes on this clone: The same CDR3 arises from other DNA sequences in this sample as well. This chain uses TRBV5-4 with TRBJ2-1, with D unresolved. CDR1 is SGHNT and CDR2 is YYREEE in the germline V gene (reference sequence). CDR3 size: 11 residues. The V gene lost 4 bases and the J gene lost 6 bases, with 5 bases spanning the gap. The CDR3 DNA follows: TGTGCCAGCAGCGGCGGCAATGAGCAGTTCTTC. Protein sequence: CASSGGNEQFF.

V gene TRBV27 combines with J gene TRBJ2-7, with 10 nucleotides matching TRBD2. V dropped 5 bases and J dropped 4; count of bases not matched to a gene: 8. CDR3 size: 15 residues. Looked up from germline, CDR1 is MNHEY and CDR2 is SMNVEV (reference sequence). CDR3 nucleotides: TGTGCCAGCAGTGGATCTAGCGGGAGAAGTTACGAGCAGTACTTC. Translation: CASSGSSGRSYEQYF.

The rearrangement joins TRBV11-2 to TRBJ1-1; weak D call: TRBD1 (6 bases). CDR3 size: 13 residues. V dropped 3 bases and J dropped 7 bases, with 12 bases sitting between them. Germline V gene sequence: CDR1 SGHAT, CDR2 FQNNGV. The CDR3 DNA follows: TGTGCCAGCAGCTTCGGGACAACGGGTGAAGCTTTCTTT. It yields the protein CASSFGTTGEAFF.

The chain recombines TRBV7-2 with TRBJ1-2; D might be TRBD1 (5 bases). V was clipped by 4 bases and J by 0 bases, with 15 bases between them. CDR1 is SGHTA and CDR2 is FQGNSA in the germline V gene. The CDR3 loop spans 16 amino acids. CDR3 residues: CASSSDGTTSNYGYTF. CDR3 coding DNA: TGTGCCAGCAGCTCTGACGGGACGACCTCTAACTATGGCTACACCTTC.

This rearrangement joins TRBV2 to TRBJ1-2, with TRBD1 as a possible D gene (5 bases). V gave up 7 bases and J gave up 2 bases, with 20 bases separating them. Germline CDR1 and CDR2: SNHLY and FYNNEI. The CDR3 covers 16 residues. The CDR3 DNA is TGTGCCAGCATGTCCAGGGCGGACGGACGGAACTATGGCTACACCTTC. Its protein is CASMSRADGRNYGYTF.

This chain joins TRBV6-5 and TRBJ1-3; D remains unclear. Germline values: CDR1 MNHEY, CDR2 SVGAGI. The CDR3 has 12 amino acids. Trimming removed 5 bases from V and 3 bases from J, with 5 bases in between. This CDR3 reads CASSDGGNTIYF. CDR3 DNA sequence: TGTGCCAGCAGTGATGGTGGAAACACCATATATTTT.

The rearrangement uses TRBV5-1 and TRBJ2-2; D unclear. The V gene's germline CDR1 is SGHRS and CDR2 YFSETQ. This CDR3 has 17 residues. Trimming stripped 0 bases from V and 2 bases from J, with 14 bases between. CDR3 nucleotides: TGCGCCAGCAGCTTGGGGTTTGGCGGAAGTAACACCGGGGAGCTGTTTTTT. Encoded protein: CASSLGFGGSNTGELFF.

This clone was seen only a few times. The CDR3 DNA reads as TGTGCCAGCAGCCCCTATCGACAGGAAGTTGGAACCGGGGAGCTGTTTTTT. Residues: CASSPYRQEVGTGELFF. The chain recombines TRBV11-2 with TRBJ2-2; D perhaps matches TRBD1 (6 bases). Germline CDR1 reads SGHAT; CDR2 reads FQNNGV. There are 17 residues in the CDR3. The V end was cut by 5 bases, the J end by 5 bases, with 21 bases between. The full variable domain, in which reference TRBV11-2 and TRBJ2-2 provide the parts outside the CDR3, is EAGVAQSPRYKIIEKRQSVAFWCNPISGHATLYWYQQILGQGPKLLIQFQNNGVVDDSQLPKDRFSAERLKGVDSTLKIQPAKLEDSAVYLCASSPYRQEVGTGELFFGEGSRLTVL.

The J gene is TRBJ2-1, the V gene TRBV14; D is undetermined. CDR3 length equals 17 residues. V was cut by 4 bases and J by 0 bases, with 16 bases left in between. Looked up from germline, CDR1 is SGHDN and CDR2 is FVKESK. CDR3 region: CASSPRATYSSYNEQFF. The CDR3 bases are TGTGCCAGCAGCCCCCGGGCCACCTACAGCTCCTACAATGAGCAGTTCTTC.

This sequence joins TRBV27 and TRBJ2-7; D uncertain. Germline loops: CDR1 MNHEY, CDR2 SMNVEV (reference sequence). V lost 3 bases and J 4 bases, leaving 10 bases between the germline ends. This CDR3 has 13 residues. The CDR3 is CASSLGSPYEQYF. The DNA for the CDR3 is TGTGCCAGCAGTTTGGGGTCCCCTTACGAGCAGTACTTC.